This T cell receptor beta chain was captured by sequencing in a study of shared clonotypes between healthy human individuals. The count of this clone is one. Antigen unknown. A deep-level run was used for the assay. Repertoires were generated with immunoSEQ multiplex PCR, while TCRdb's copy carries only in-frame clones and drops some. The top ten clones hold around 0.38% of a sample with 1.6 million or so clones, just under 99% of them seen once. The CDR3 consists of 16 residues. V was pared by 1 base and J by 4 bases, with 14 bases between. The V gene's germline CDR1 is LNHNV and CDR2 YYDKDF (reference sequence). Study observations and caveats: Of the naive CD4 clonotypes, roughly 5.5% were shared across several donors. Among the subsets, naive ones generally showed larger estimated richness than memory ones.

The sequenced material came from naive CD4+ T cells sorted from blood. Documented subset: CD45RA+ positively selected. The rearrangement joins TRBV15 to TRBJ1-5; a possible D gene is TRBD1 (6 bases). This TCR came from a man aged 30-40 years in good health. The CDR3 sequence: CATSRGPTGRNQPQHF. DNA of the CDR3: TGTGCCACCAGCAGAGGTCCTACAGGGAGAAATCAGCCCCAGCATTTT.